Listed below are T cell receptor beta chains from one sample, sequenced in a study of response to subunit inactivated influenza vaccine. TCRdb re-called the RT-PCR reads through MiXCR, storing one row per CDR3 protein. Of under 850,000 distinct CDR3 sequences in the sample, approximately 17% were seen once. The specimen was PBMCs from blood, collected less than 6 days after vaccination. These TCRs come from a man aged 50 to 59 who received an inactivated influenza vaccine. Both conserved end residues are part of each CDR3. The D gene is left open where the match is weak. Expanded clones are given a class, and other clones once, few, many or no size at all.

>-|TRBV28|TRBJ2-1|-
CASSVYVGPPFF
TGTGCCAGCAGTGTCTATGTAGGGCCACCGTTCTTC
>-|TRBV20-1|TRBJ2-7|-
CSARVQNSYEQYF
TGCAGTGCTAGAGTACAGAACTCCTACGAGCAGTACTTC
>-|TRBV7-8|TRBJ2-7|TRBD2
CASSFAGELGEQYF
TGTGCCAGCAGCTTCGCGGGGGAACTGGGGGAGCAGTACTTC
>-|TRBV3-1|TRBJ1-6|-
CASSLHSLQGNSPLHF
TGTGCCAGCAGCCTCCATTCCCTCCAGGGGAATTCACCCCTCCACTTT
>few|TRBV30|TRBJ2-7|TRBD2
CAWRSGSAYEQYF
TGTGCCTGGAGAAGCGGGAGCGCCTACGAGCAGTACTTC
>-|TRBV5-6|TRBJ1-2|-
CASSFDFARANYGYTF
TGTGCCAGCAGCTTCGACTTTGCCCGCGCTAACTATGGCTACACCTTC
>-|TRBV6-2/TRBV6-3|TRBJ1-1|TRBD1
CASSKRTGRHTEAFF
TGTGCCAGCAGTAAACGGACAGGGAGGCATACTGAAGCTTTCTTT
>few|TRBV7-2|TRBJ2-7|TRBD2
CASSIKGLAGGEQYF
TGTGCCAGCAGCATCAAGGGACTAGCGGGAGGCGAGCAGTACTTC
>few|TRBV7-6|TRBJ2-3|TRBD2
CASSLPLAGAEDTQYF
TGTGCCAGCAGCTTACCTCTAGCGGGGGCGGAAGATACGCAGTATTTT
>few|TRBV12-3/TRBV12-4|TRBJ2-7|TRBD1
CASSLFGTVSAYEQYF
TGTGCCAGCAGTTTATTCGGGACAGTATCAGCCTACGAGCAGTACTTC
>many|TRBV20-1|TRBJ2-1|-
CSARQGFNEQFF
TGCAGTGCTAGACAGGGGTTCAATGAGCAGTTCTTC
>-|TRBV5-1|TRBJ2-5|-
CASSLDRFRTQYF
TGCGCCAGCAGCTTGGACCGTTTTAGGACCCAGTACTTC
>-|TRBV20-1|TRBJ1-2|-
CSAEGNGYTF
TGCAGTGCTGAAGGAAATGGCTACACCTTC
>few|TRBV6-6|TRBJ2-3|-
CASSYSYDTQYF
TGTGCCAGCAGTTACTCGTATGATACGCAGTATTTT
>many|TRBV4-2|TRBJ2-2|-
CASSQDRGPVGLFF
TGTGCCAGCAGCCAAGATCGGGGTCCGGTAGGGCTGTTTTTT
>-|TRBV28|TRBJ2-7|TRBD1
CASTWDRASSYEQYF
TGTGCCAGCACCTGGGACAGGGCCAGCTCCTACGAGCAGTACTTC